The 18 T cell receptor beta chains listed next were all sequenced from one sample in a study of long-term antiretroviral therapy in people with HIV. The assay, immunoSEQ v3.0, was run at survey level. TCRdb's table, derived via immunoSEQ multiplex PCR, lists solely in-frame clones and lacks some. The table lists fewer than 45,000 clones, about 95% of them singletons, with about 3% in the top ten. Sequences were derived from unsorted PBMCs, sampled 3.7 years after starting antiretroviral therapy. These receptors all come from a woman between 45 and 60 years old with HIV.

This clone was seen only once. This rearrangement joins TRBV10-3 to TRBJ2-7; TRBD1 aligns across 8 bases. Germline-derived CDR1 and CDR2 are ENHRY and SYGVKD. There are 14 residues in the CDR3. The junction had 6 bases not matched to a gene; V was cut back by 6 bases and J by 2 bases. The chain's CDR3 is CAISPGTGAYEQYF. The CDR3 DNA is TGTGCCATCAGCCCCGGGACAGGTGCCTACGAGCAGTACTTC.

The CDR3 here is CASSLDRGRLETQYF. The DNA for the CDR3 is TGCGCCAGCAGCTTGGACAGGGGGCGGCTAGAGACCCAGTACTTC. The chain combines TRBV5-1 with TRBJ2-5; 9 nucleotides line up with TRBD1. CDR3 length: 15 residues. V trimming: 0 bases; J trimming: 4 bases; junction bases outside the gene matches: 4. CDR1 and CDR2 (germline): SGHRS, YFSETQ.

This chain uses TRBV6-6 with TRBJ2-7, with D perhaps matching TRBD2 (5 bases). This CDR3 is 14 amino acids long. The germline V gene encodes CDR1 MNHNY and CDR2 SVGAGI (reference sequence). The V gene lost 6 bases and the J gene lost 2 bases, with 14 bases spanning the gap. CDR3 loop: CASSGLWNPYEQYF. As DNA, the CDR3 is TGTGCCAGCAGCGGACTCTGGAACCCCTACGAGCAGTACTTC.

V and J are TRBV30 and TRBJ1-2, with 8 positions matching TRBD1. Germline lookup yields CDR1 GTSNPN and CDR2 SVGIG (reference sequence). The CDR3 covers 13 residues. The V and J ends lost 4 bases and 8 bases, in that order; junction bases with no gene match: 9. The CDR3 bases are TGTGCCTGGAAACAGGGGGACCTTATCGGCTACACCTTC. Amino acids: CAWKQGDLIGYTF.

The gene calls are TRBV29-1 and TRBJ2-7; D unclear. Trimming left V 2 bases short and J 3 bases short, with 5 bases between. The length of the CDR3 is 11 residues. From germline, CDR1 is SQVTM and CDR2 ANQGSEA. The CDR3 sequence is CSVEFRYEQYF. CDR3 nucleotide sequence: TGCAGCGTTGAATTCCGCTACGAGCAGTACTTC.

This clone was seen a single time. The rearrangement links TRBV5-6 to TRBJ2-5, with 7 bases identical to TRBD1. This CDR3 contains 14 residues. Trimming removed 6 bases from V and 7 bases from J; junction bases left unmatched: 12. CDR1 and CDR2 (germline): SGHDT, YYEEEE. CDR3 loop: CASIRDRDKGTQYF. CDR3 coding DNA: TGTGCCAGCATCCGAGACAGGGACAAGGGGACCCAGTACTTC. Complete variable domain (other parts from reference TRBV5-6 and TRBJ2-5): DAGVTQSPTHLIKTRGQQVTLRCSPKSGHDTVSWYQQALGQGPQFIFQYYEEEERQRGNFPDRFSGHQFPNYSSELNVNALLLGDSALYLCASIRDRDKGTQYFGPGTRLLVL.

This chain uses TRBV5-4 with TRBJ1-6; no clear D gene. Germline V CDR1 and CDR2: SGHNT, YYREEE (reference sequence). The CDR3 consists of 14 residues. Deletions cut 0 bases from V and 7 bases from J, with 8 bases between. The CDR3 protein is CASSLESSNSPLHF. In nucleotides, the CDR3 is TGTGCCAGCAGCTTGGAGTCCAGCAATTCACCCCTCCACTTT.

V and J are TRBV10-1 and TRBJ1-1; unclear D gene. Germline V gives CDR1 WNHNN, CDR2 SYGVQD (reference sequence). V dropped 3 bases and J dropped 4 bases, with 9 bases sitting between them. The CDR3 has 13 residues. The CDR3 bases are TGCGCCAGCAGTGAACGACCAAGCACTGAAGCTTTCTTT. Its protein product is CASSERPSTEAFF.

The chain combines TRBV5-4 with TRBJ1-2; perhaps TRBD1 as D (6 bases). V was cut by 2 bases and J by 7 bases, with 18 bases left in between. Germline CDR1 SGHNT, CDR2 YYREEE (reference sequence). CDR3 length: 15 amino acids. The CDR3 nucleotides are TGTGCCAGCAGCTTATTGGACCCGGGGGCGGGTGGCTACACCTTC. Residues: CASSLLDPGAGGYTF.

The chain has TRBV2 and TRBJ2-5, with D perhaps TRBD1 (6 bases). The germline V and J ends were trimmed by 9 bases and 1 base, with 12 bases remaining between them. The germline V gene encodes CDR1 SNHLY and CDR2 FYNNEI. The CDR3 runs 13 residues. DNA of the CDR3: TGTGCCAGGGACCGGACAGTCCAAGAGACCCAGTACTTC. This gives the protein CARDRTVQETQYF.

This chain joins TRBV7-9 and TRBJ1-2; D is perhaps TRBD1 (5 bases). The CDR3 runs 12 residues. V was shortened by 5 bases and J by 6 bases, with 10 bases between the two germline ends. Germline CDR1 reads SEHNR; CDR2 reads FQNEAQ (reference sequence). DNA for the CDR3: TGTGCCAGCAGCAAGGGACGCGATGGCTACACCTTC. Its translation: CASSKGRDGYTF.

This chain links TRBV6-5 with TRBJ1-1, with no clear D. V lost 2 bases and J lost 2, with 15 bases in between. The CDR3 has 16 amino acids. Germline V gives CDR1 MNHEY, CDR2 SVGAGI. The chain's CDR3 is CASSYEPGRVNTEAFF. The CDR3, as DNA: TGTGCCAGCAGTTACGAACCGGGTCGGGTCAACACTGAAGCTTTCTTT.

The chain's CDR3 is CASSPGQGINTEAFF. In DNA form, the CDR3 reads TGCGCCAGCAGCCCAGGACAGGGAATTAACACTGAAGCTTTCTTT. The rearrangement uses TRBV5-1 and TRBJ1-1, with 8 nucleotides matching TRBD1. The V segment lost 4 bases and the J segment 2 bases; nucleotides outside the gene matches: 7. CDR3 length: 15 amino acids. Germline-derived CDR1 and CDR2 are SGHRS and YFSETQ.

The rearrangement links TRBV7-6 to TRBJ2-1; unclear D gene. With 3 bases removed from V and 1 base from J, the gap between germline ends came to 4 bases. The CDR3 length is 13 residues. The germline gives CDR1 SGHVS, CDR2 FNYEAQ. Here the CDR3 DNA reads TGTGCCAGCAGCTTGGGATCCTACAATGAGCAGTTCTTC. This gives the protein CASSLGSYNEQFF.

V is TRBV5-1 and J is TRBJ1-4, with D hard to call. Deletions cut 1 base from V and 3 bases from J, with 7 bases between. The germline CDR1 and CDR2 sequences are SGHRS and YFSETQ. The CDR3 is 14 residues long. For the CDR3, the DNA is TGCGCCAGCAGCTTGCAGAATTCTAATGAAAAACTGTTTTTT. It yields the protein CASSLQNSNEKLFF.

This chain connects TRBV11-2 to TRBJ1-4; TRBD1 agrees at 7 bases. This CDR3 comprises 16 residues. Looked up from germline, CDR1 is SGHAT and CDR2 is FQNNGV. The ends lost 4 bases at V and 5 bases at J; junction bases unmatched: 10. CDR3 sequence: CASSSNRDRLNEKLFF. Written as DNA, the CDR3 is TGTGCCAGCAGCTCTAATAGGGACAGACTAAATGAAAAACTGTTTTTT.

V usage is TRBV6-5 and J usage is TRBJ1-2; 7 bases line up with TRBD1. Germline-derived CDR1 and CDR2 are MNHEY and SVGAGI. The CDR3 consists of 15 residues. The V segment lost 4 bases and the J segment 3 bases; nucleotides outside the gene matches: 8. This chain's CDR3 is CASSSKGARDYGYTF. CDR3 in DNA: TGTGCCAGCAGTTCCAAGGGGGCAAGGGACTATGGCTACACCTTC.

The rearrangement links TRBV9 to TRBJ2-5; 14 bases fit TRBD2. In germline, CDR1 is SGDLS, CDR2 YYNGEE. The CDR3 is made up of 20 amino acids. J was trimmed by 0 bases and V by 0 bases; bases with no gene match: 10. The DNA of the CDR3 is TGTGCCAGCAGCGTAGAAGGAGGGACTAGCGGGGGACCAAACCAAGAGACCCAGTACTTC. It translates to CASSVEGGTSGGPNQETQYF.